This TCR beta chain was observed in a study of immune evolution from preneoplasia to lung adenocarcinoma. The method was immunoSEQ multiplex PCR; TCRdb's version includes in-frame clones alone and lacks a portion of them. The data hold about 5,000 clones, with 75% to 85% observed a single time. The CDR3 has 11 amino acids. The germline gives CDR1 SQVTM, CDR2 ANQGSEA. The V end was cut by 5 bases, the J end by 5 bases, with 9 bases between. The sequence came from a donor older than 65 with lung adenocarcinoma. This rearrangement joins TRBV29-1 to TRBJ1-2; D remains unclear. Sequenced material: FFPE adjacent normal lung tissue. CDR3 protein: CSVTQKYGYTF. CDR3 coding DNA: TGCAGCGTTACACAGAAATATGGCTACACCTTC.